This T cell receptor beta chain was captured by sequencing in a study of OX40 agonist ivuxolimab in advanced cancers. Study-wide context: The eligibility criteria allowed prior anti-PD-1, anti-PD-L1 or anti-CTLA-4 therapy, and about 40% had some.

Sequencing was performed with immunoSEQ multiplex PCR; in TCRdb, only in-frame clones are kept and a portion is missing. The sample includes more than 70,000 clones, roughly nine tenths of them seen just once. Drawing of blood for sampling happened at baseline, at cycle 4 day 1, and at cycle 7 day 1. Trimming removed 5 bases from V and 2 bases from J; junction bases left unmatched: 3. Germline CDR1 reads SGHTA; CDR2 reads FQGNSA. CDR3 length: 14 residues. Comments on this clone: Other DNA variants within this sample encode the same CDR3.

Here the sequenced sample was CD4+ or CD8+ T cells sorted from blood, taken in a trial of the OX40 agonist ivuxolimab. V is TRBV7-2 and J is TRBJ2-7; 10 bases line up with TRBD1. The clonotype was recovered from an adult with an advanced solid tumor such as melanoma, head and neck, liver or kidney cancer. The CDR3 DNA sequence: TGTGCCAGCAGCCCAGGACAGGGGGCCTACGAGCAGTACTTC. It codes for CASSPGQGAYEQYF.